A selection of T cell receptor beta chains follows, all from one sample in a study of blood T cell repertoires in COVID-19. Using immunoSEQ multiplex PCR, the repertoire was profiled, and TCRdb retains in-frame clones only, with some absent. The repertoire has 150,000 to 200,000 clones, about 80% of them found once; the top ten carry around 12%. The sequenced sample was PBMCs or T cells enriched from blood (not recorded which). These receptors all come from a man aged 50 to 59 who had recovered from COVID-19. Each CDR3 is given with its conserved first and last residue. D genes are given only for firm matches. Part of the rows lack a size; the others show once, few, many or a class for expanded clones.

j_gene	v_gene	d_gene	abundance	CDR3aa	CDR3nt
TRBJ2-2	TRBV4-1	TRBD1	few	CASSPGQPNTGELFF	TGCGCCAGCAGTCCGGGACAGCCGAACACCGGGGAGCTGTTTTTT
TRBJ1-4	TRBV6-5	-	-	CASRREGGEKLFF	TGTGCCAGCAGACGGGAAGGGGGTGAAAAACTGTTTTTT
TRBJ2-5	TRBV6-5	-	-	CASSYDSGETQYF	TGTGCCAGCAGTTACGATAGCGGCGAGACCCAGTACTTC
TRBJ2-3	TRBV29-1	TRBD2	-	CSVEHLAGYSADTQYF	TGCAGCGTTGAACATCTAGCGGGGTACAGTGCAGATACGCAGTATTTT
TRBJ1-2	TRBV6-5	TRBD1	-	CASTPGAGGPYGYTF	TGTGCCAGCACCCCCGGGGCAGGGGGGCCCTATGGCTACACCTTC
TRBJ2-7	TRBV5-1	-	-	CASSISGWTVGEQYF	TGCGCCAGCAGCATCTCAGGGTGGACGGTGGGCGAGCAGTACTTC
TRBJ2-3	TRBV3-1/TRBV3-2	TRBD1	-	CASSLGTGDADTQYF	TGTGCCAGCAGCCTCGGGACAGGGGACGCAGATACGCAGTATTTT
TRBJ2-3	TRBV29-1	-	-	CSVVSRLTDTQYF	TGCAGCGTTGTTTCCAGGCTCACAGATACGCAGTATTTT
TRBJ1-6	TRBV19	TRBD1	few	CASSIVGTDNSPLHF	TGTGCCAGTAGTATAGTCGGGACAGATAATTCACCCCTCCACTTT
TRBJ2-7	TRBV7-9	TRBD1	-	CASSLAGTLRRQGFMEQYF	TGTGCCAGCAGCTTAGCGGGTACCCTCCGGCGACAGGGGTTCATGGAGCAGTACTTC
TRBJ1-1	TRBV2	-	-	CASSESGGITEAFF	TGTGCCAGCAGTGAATCGGGAGGGATCACTGAAGCTTTCTTT
TRBJ1-3	TRBV3-1/TRBV3-2	TRBD1	-	CASSRGTGSGNTIYF	TGTGCCAGCAGCCGAGGGACAGGGTCTGGAAACACCATATATTTT
TRBJ1-5	TRBV24-1	TRBD1	-	CATRGTGSGQPQHF	TGTGCCACCAGAGGGACAGGGAGTGGTCAGCCCCAGCATTTT
TRBJ2-7	TRBV6-5	-	-	CASSGHGSTYEQYF	TGTGCCAGCAGCGGTCACGGGTCGACCTACGAGCAGTACTTC
TRBJ2-7	TRBV18	-	-	CASSPRDDYEQYF	TGTGCCAGCTCACCGCGGGACGATTACGAGCAGTACTTC
TRBJ2-1	TRBV4-2	TRBD2	-	CASSQAPGGAGNEQFF	TGTGCCAGCAGCCAAGCCCCGGGGGGGGCCGGTAATGAGCAGTTCTTC
TRBJ1-2	TRBV5-6	TRBD1	-	CASSSDRGMYGYTF	TGTGCCAGCAGCTCGGACAGGGGGATGTATGGCTACACCTTC
TRBJ1-2	TRBV7-8	-	once	CASSYETGDHYGYTF	TGTGCCAGCAGCTACGAGACAGGTGATCACTATGGCTACACCTTC
TRBJ2-3	TRBV5-6	TRBD1	-	CASSSPSTGGYTDTQYF	TGTGCCAGCAGCTCCCCCTCGACAGGGGGCTACACAGATACGCAGTATTTT
TRBJ1-1	TRBV10-3	-	-	CAISSGTVGALAEAFF	TGTGCCATCAGTTCTGGCACGGTGGGAGCACTCGCTGAAGCTTTCTTT
TRBJ2-4	TRBV11-2	-	-	CASSFGWSGNIQYF	TGTGCCAGCAGCTTCGGCTGGTCGGGTAACATTCAGTACTTC
TRBJ1-6	TRBV5-6	-	-	CASSFLRGGVVTPLHF	TGTGCCAGCAGCTTTCTACGTGGGGGGGTGGTGACACCCCTCCACTTT
TRBJ2-7	TRBV4-1	-	-	CASSQTAFLTYEQYF	TGCGCCAGCAGCCAAACAGCTTTCCTCACCTACGAGCAGTACTTC
TRBJ1-5	TRBV14	-	-	CASSQEEEANQPQHF	TGTGCCAGCAGCCAAGAAGAGGAAGCGAATCAGCCCCAGCATTTT
TRBJ2-5	TRBV4-1	-	-	CASSQGWDKRQETQYF	TGCGCCAGCAGCCAAGGCTGGGACAAGCGGCAAGAGACCCAGTACTTC
TRBJ1-5	TRBV7-9	TRBD1	few	CASSGTGDQPQHF	TGTGCCAGCAGCGGGACAGGTGATCAGCCCCAGCATTTT
TRBJ1-2	TRBV4-1	-	-	CASSQDPKADYGYTF	TGCGCCAGCAGCCAAGATCCGAAGGCGGACTATGGCTACACCTTC
TRBJ2-7	TRBV21-1	-	-	CASSTPGTSGAYEQYF	TGTGCCAGCAGCACCCCGGGGACTAGCGGCGCCTACGAGCAGTACTTC
TRBJ2-7	TRBV7-8	-	-	CASSSRRLSSYEQYF	TGTGCCAGCAGCTCAAGGCGGCTCAGCTCCTACGAGCAGTACTTC
TRBJ1-1	TRBV7-8	TRBD1	-	CASSFQTGRLNTEAFF	TGTGCCAGCAGCTTCCAGACAGGGAGATTGAACACTGAAGCTTTCTTT
TRBJ2-3	TRBV2	-	-	CASSEVGLVDTQYF	TGTGCCAGCAGTGAAGTTGGGCTTGTGGATACGCAGTATTTT